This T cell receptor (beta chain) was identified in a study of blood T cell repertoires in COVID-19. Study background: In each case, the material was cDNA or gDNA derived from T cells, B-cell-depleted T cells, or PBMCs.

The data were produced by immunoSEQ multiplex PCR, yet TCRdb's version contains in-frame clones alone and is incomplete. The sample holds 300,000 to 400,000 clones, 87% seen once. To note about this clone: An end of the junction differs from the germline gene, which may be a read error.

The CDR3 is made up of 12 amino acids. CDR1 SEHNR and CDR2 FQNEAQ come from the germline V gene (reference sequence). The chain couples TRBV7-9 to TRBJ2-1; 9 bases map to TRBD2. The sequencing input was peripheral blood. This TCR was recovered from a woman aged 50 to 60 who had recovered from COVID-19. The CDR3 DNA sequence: TGTGCCAGCAGCTTCCCGGGACTAGCCCCCCTCTTC. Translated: CASSFPGLAPLF.